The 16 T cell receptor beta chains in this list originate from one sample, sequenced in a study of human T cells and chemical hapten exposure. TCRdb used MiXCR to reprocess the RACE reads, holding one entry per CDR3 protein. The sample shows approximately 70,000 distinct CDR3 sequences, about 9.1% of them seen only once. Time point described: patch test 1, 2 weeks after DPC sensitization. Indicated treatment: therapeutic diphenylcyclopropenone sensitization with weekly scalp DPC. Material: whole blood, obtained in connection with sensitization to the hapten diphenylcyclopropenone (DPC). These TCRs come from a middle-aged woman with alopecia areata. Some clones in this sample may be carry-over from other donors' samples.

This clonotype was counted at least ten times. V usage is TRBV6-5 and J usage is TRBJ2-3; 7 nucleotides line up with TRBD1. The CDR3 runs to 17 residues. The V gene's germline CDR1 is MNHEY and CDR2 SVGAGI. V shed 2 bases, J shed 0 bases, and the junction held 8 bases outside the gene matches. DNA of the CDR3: TGTGCCAGCAGTTACGAGACAGGGCTTGCTAGCACAGATACGCAGTATTTT. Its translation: CASSYETGLASTDTQYF.

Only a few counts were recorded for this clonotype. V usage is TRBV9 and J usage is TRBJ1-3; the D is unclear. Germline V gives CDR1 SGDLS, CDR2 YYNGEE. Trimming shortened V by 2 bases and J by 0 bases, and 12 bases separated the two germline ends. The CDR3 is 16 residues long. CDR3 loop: CASSVHGRTSGNTIYF. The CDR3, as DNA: TGTGCCAGCAGCGTTCACGGACGGACCTCTGGAAACACCATATATTTT. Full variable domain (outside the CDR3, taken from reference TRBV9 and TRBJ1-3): DSGVTQTPKHLITATGQRVTLRCSPRSGDLSVYWYQQSLDQGLQFLIQYYNGEERAKGNILERFSAQQFPDLHSELNLSSLELGDSALYFCASSVHGRTSGNTIYFGEGSWLTVV.

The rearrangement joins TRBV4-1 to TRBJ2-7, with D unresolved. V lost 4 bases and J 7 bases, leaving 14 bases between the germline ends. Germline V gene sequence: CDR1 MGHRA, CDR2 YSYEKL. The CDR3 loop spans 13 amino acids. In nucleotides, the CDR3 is TGCGCCAGCAGCCTTTTAGGGTTTCGGGAGCAGTACTTC. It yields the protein CASSLLGFREQYF.

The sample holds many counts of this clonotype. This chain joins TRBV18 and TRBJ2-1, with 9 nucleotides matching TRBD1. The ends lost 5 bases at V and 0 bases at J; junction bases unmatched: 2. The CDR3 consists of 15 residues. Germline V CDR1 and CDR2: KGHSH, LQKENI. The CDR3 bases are TGTGCCAGCTCAATGGGACAGGGCTCCTACAATGAGCAGTTCTTC. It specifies CASSMGQGSYNEQFF.

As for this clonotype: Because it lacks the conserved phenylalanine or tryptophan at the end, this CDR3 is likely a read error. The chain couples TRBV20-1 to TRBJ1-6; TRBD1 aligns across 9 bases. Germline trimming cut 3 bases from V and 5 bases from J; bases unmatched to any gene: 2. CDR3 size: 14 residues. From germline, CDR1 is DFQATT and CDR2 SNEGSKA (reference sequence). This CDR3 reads CSARDRGDNSPLHS. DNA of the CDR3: TGCAGTGCTAGGGACAGGGGAGATAATTCACCCCTCCACTCT.

CDR3 nucleotides: TGCGCCAGCAGCCAAGGGACTCGGGACAATGAGCAGTTCTTC. Protein: CASSQGTRDNEQFF. This chain links TRBV4-3 with TRBJ2-1; D is possibly TRBD2 (5 bases). V lost 1 base and J lost 5, with 9 bases in between. The CDR3 runs to 14 residues. Germline CDR1 reads LGHNA; CDR2 reads YSLEER.

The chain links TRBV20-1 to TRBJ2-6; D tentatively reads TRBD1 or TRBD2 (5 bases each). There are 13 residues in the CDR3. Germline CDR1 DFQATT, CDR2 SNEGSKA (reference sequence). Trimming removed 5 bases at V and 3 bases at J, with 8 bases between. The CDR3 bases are TGCAGTGCTGGGGGTCATGGGGCCAACGTCCTGACTTTC. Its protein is CSAGGHGANVLTF.

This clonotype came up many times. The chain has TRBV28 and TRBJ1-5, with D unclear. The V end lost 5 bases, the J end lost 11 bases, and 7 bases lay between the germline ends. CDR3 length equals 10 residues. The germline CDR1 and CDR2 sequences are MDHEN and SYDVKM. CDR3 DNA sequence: TGTGCCAGCAGTCGGTTGACCCAGCATTTT. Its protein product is CASSRLTQHF.

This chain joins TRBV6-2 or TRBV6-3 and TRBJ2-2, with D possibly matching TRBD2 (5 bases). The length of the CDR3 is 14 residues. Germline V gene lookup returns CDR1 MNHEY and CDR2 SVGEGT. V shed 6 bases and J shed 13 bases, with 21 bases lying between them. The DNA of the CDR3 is TGTGCCAGCAGCCCCCCGGCGCGGCCCGAGGGGCTGTTTTTT. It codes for CASSPPARPEGLFF.

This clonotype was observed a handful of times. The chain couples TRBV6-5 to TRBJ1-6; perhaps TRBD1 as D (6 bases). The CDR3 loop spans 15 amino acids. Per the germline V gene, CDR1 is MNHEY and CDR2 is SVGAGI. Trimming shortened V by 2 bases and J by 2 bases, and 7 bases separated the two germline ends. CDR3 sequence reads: CASSYDRPYNSPLHF. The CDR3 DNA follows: TGTGCCAGCAGTTACGACAGGCCCTATAATTCACCCCTCCACTTT.

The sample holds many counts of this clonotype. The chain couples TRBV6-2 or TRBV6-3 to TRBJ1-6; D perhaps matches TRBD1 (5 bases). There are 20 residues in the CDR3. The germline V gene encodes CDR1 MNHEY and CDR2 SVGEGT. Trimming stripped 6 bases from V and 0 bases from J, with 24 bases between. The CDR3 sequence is CASSRRTGTLGSSYNSPLHF. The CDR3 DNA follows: TGTGCCAGCAGCCGAAGGACCGGGACGCTGGGGAGCTCCTATAATTCACCCCTCCACTTT.

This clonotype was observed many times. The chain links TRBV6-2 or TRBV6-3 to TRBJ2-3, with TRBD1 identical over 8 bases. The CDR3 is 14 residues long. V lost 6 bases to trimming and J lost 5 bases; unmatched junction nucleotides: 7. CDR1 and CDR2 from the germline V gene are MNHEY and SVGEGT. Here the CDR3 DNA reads TGTGCCAGCAGGCCTCAGGGGGCTGGAGATACGCAGTATTTT. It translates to CASRPQGAGDTQYF.

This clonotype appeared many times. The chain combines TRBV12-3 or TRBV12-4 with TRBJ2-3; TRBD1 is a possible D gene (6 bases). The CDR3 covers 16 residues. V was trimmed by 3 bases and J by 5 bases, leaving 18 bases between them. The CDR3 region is CASSFPFTQGLDTQYF. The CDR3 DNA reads TGTGCCAGCAGTTTTCCCTTCACACAGGGCTTAGATACGCAGTATTTT.

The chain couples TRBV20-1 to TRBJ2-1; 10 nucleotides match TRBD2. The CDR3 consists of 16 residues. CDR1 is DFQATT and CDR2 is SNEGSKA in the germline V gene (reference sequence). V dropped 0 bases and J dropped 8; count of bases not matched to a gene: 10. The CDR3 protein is CSARDAQRGGIDEQFF. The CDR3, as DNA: TGCAGTGCTAGAGATGCCCAGCGGGGGGGCATCGATGAGCAGTTCTTC.

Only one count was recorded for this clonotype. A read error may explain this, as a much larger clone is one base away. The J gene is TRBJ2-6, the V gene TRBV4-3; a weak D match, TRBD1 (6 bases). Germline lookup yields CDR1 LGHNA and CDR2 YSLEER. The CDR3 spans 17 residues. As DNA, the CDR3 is TGCGCCAGCAGCCAAGATTTGGGGGCTGCTGGGGTCAACGTCCTGACTTTC. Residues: CASSQDLGAAGVNVLTF.

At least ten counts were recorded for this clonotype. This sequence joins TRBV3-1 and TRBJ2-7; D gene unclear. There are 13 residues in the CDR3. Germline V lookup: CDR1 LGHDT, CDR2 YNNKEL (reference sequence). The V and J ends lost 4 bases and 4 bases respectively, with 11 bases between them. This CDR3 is CASSRSQEYEQYF. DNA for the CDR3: TGTGCCAGCAGCCGCTCCCAAGAATACGAGCAGTACTTC.